The 24 T cell receptor beta chains listed next were all sequenced from one sample in a study of blood T cell repertoires in COVID-19. Repertoires were generated with immunoSEQ multiplex PCR, while TCRdb's copy carries only in-frame clones and drops some. The table records 50,000 to 75,000 clones, around 92% of them present only once. The source material was peripheral blood. The receptors originated from a human donor in a cohort sampled during active COVID-19.

This chain joins TRBV2 and TRBJ2-2; D unclear. The CDR3 is 15 amino acids. CDR1 and CDR2 from the germline V gene are SNHLY and FYNNEI. V lost 6 bases to trimming and J lost 0 bases, with 11 bases between them. CDR3 protein: CASRTFQSNTGELFF. The CDR3 region has the DNA TGTGCCAGCAGAACCTTCCAGTCGAACACCGGGGAGCTGTTTTTT.

The rearrangement joins TRBV6-6 to TRBJ2-7; 7 positions match TRBD1. This CDR3 region has 11 residues. Looked up from germline, CDR1 is MNHNY and CDR2 is SVGAGI (reference sequence). V lost 8 bases and J lost 7; bases outside the gene matches: 5. The CDR3 reads CASEGAGEQYF. The CDR3 DNA is TGTGCCAGCGAGGGGGCTGGGGAGCAGTACTTC.

The rearrangement joins TRBV28 to TRBJ2-3; 8 positions agree with TRBD2. The CDR3 loop spans 19 amino acids. V shed 6 bases and J 0 bases; nucleotides not matched to a gene: 17. The germline V gene has CDR1 MDHEN and CDR2 SYDVKM. The CDR3 protein is CASRSSLAGTRPSTDTQYF. For the CDR3, the DNA is TGTGCCAGCAGAAGCTCCCTAGCGGGTACCCGTCCTAGCACAGATACGCAGTATTTT.

This clone occurred a few times. The chain combines TRBV7-9 with TRBJ1-1; tentative D call: TRBD1 (5 bases). CDR1 and CDR2 (germline): SEHNR, FQNEAQ (reference sequence). Trimming pared 6 bases from V and 4 bases from J, leaving 12 bases between. The CDR3 contains 13 residues. CDR3: CASSSARVTEAFF. CDR3 sequence (DNA): TGTGCCAGCAGTTCCGCCAGGGTCACTGAAGCTTTCTTT.

CDR3 sequence (DNA): TGCGCCAGCAGCCCCCGGGGCGGGGACGCCGGGGAGCTGTTTTTT. This codes for CASSPRGGDAGELFF. The V and J genes are TRBV5-1 and TRBJ2-2; D perhaps matches TRBD2 (6 bases). This CDR3 has 15 residues. Trimming took 4 bases from V and 6 from J, leaving 16 bases between them. Germline assignment: CDR1 SGHRS and CDR2 YFSETQ.

V usage is TRBV5-4 and J usage is TRBJ2-5; 15 bases agree with TRBD2. This CDR3 comprises 16 residues. The germline V gene encodes CDR1 SGHNT and CDR2 YYREEE (reference sequence). V shed 3 bases, J shed 7 bases, and the junction held 7 bases outside the gene matches. CDR3 residues: CASSWTSGGGGATQYF. Written as DNA, the CDR3 is TGTGCCAGCAGCTGGACTAGCGGGGGGGGAGGCGCGACCCAGTACTTC.

The chain combines TRBV28 with TRBJ2-3; TRBD2 aligns across 9 bases. Germline CDR1 MDHEN, CDR2 SYDVKM. J was trimmed by 5 bases and V by 1 base; bases with no gene match: 4. CDR3 length: 15 amino acids. In DNA, the CDR3 is TGTGCCAGCAGTTTATCAGCGGGAGGCGGAGATACGCAGTATTTT. As protein: CASSLSAGGGDTQYF.

The rearrangement uses TRBV19 and TRBJ1-4; 8 bases match TRBD1. Germline V gives CDR1 LNHDA, CDR2 SQIVND (reference sequence). Unmatched junction bases numbered 13, after V lost 6 bases and J lost 1 base. The CDR3 has 18 residues. For the CDR3, the DNA is TGTGCCAGTAGGATTCGAGGCGGACAGGGCGTAACTAATGAAAAACTGTTTTTT. The encoded protein is CASRIRGGQGVTNEKLFF. Based on the CDR3 plus reference TRBV19 and TRBJ1-4, the full variable domain is DGGITQSPKYLFRKEGQNVTLSCEQNLNHDAMYWYRQDPGQGLRLIYYSQIVNDFQKGDIAEGYSVSREKKESFPLTVTSAQKNPTAFYLCASRIRGGQGVTNEKLFFGSGTQLSVL.

The genes are TRBV4-2 and TRBJ2-7, with 7 bases that match TRBD1. This CDR3 comprises 12 residues. Per the germline V gene, CDR1 is LGHNA and CDR2 is YNFKEQ. V lost 4 bases to trimming and J lost 5 bases; unmatched junction nucleotides: 2. The CDR3 DNA sequence: TGTGCCAGCAGCCTCGACAGGGACGAGCAGTACTTC. Its protein is CASSLDRDEQYF.

This clone was observed a single time. This chain links TRBV5-1 with TRBJ2-5, with D uncertain. V lost 4 bases to trimming and J lost 5 bases, with 12 bases between them. The germline gives CDR1 SGHRS, CDR2 YFSETQ. The CDR3 runs to 13 residues. The CDR3 is CASSLVELETQYF. In nucleotides, the CDR3 is TGCGCCAGCAGCCTCGTGGAGCTGGAGACCCAGTACTTC.

This clone was recorded once. The chain couples TRBV19 to TRBJ1-1; 9 positions agree with TRBD1. The CDR3 runs to 14 residues. With 5 bases clipped from V and 4 bases from J, the junction kept 5 bases outside the gene matches. Germline-derived CDR1 and CDR2 are LNHDA and SQIVND (reference sequence). The CDR3 here is CASSGWDRVTEAFF. DNA for the CDR3: TGTGCCAGTAGTGGGTGGGACAGGGTCACTGAAGCTTTCTTT.

V usage is TRBV6-5 and J usage is TRBJ2-7; TRBD2 agrees at 7 bases. The CDR3 is made up of 13 amino acids. The V segment lost 5 bases and the J segment 2 bases; nucleotides outside the gene matches: 3. Germline V gene sequence: CDR1 MNHEY, CDR2 SVGAGI. The CDR3 DNA is TGTGCCAGCAGTACTCTAGCGGCCTACGAGCAGTACTTC. Its protein product is CASSTLAAYEQYF.

As DNA, the CDR3 is TGCGCCAGCAGCGCGGGACTAGGCGATGAGCAGTTCTTC. Translating gives CASSAGLGDEQFF. This rearrangement joins TRBV5-1 to TRBJ2-1; 8 bases line up with TRBD2. Germline V gives CDR1 SGHRS, CDR2 YFSETQ. The CDR3 consists of 13 residues. V trimming: 4 bases; J trimming: 8 bases; junction bases outside the gene matches: 5.

The genes are TRBV29-1 and TRBJ2-7; 9 bases are a match to TRBD2. The CDR3 is 15 amino acids. The germline V gene encodes CDR1 SQVTM and CDR2 ANQGSEA. V lost 7 bases, J lost 4 bases, and 14 bases stayed unmatched. This CDR3 reads CSAKRGGRAKYEQYF. The CDR3 nucleotides read TGCAGCGCCAAAAGGGGCGGGAGGGCCAAGTACGAGCAGTACTTC.

This chain uses TRBV2 with TRBJ1-1; 9 positions match TRBD1. After removal of 2 bases from V and 4 bases from J, the junction contained 5 bases not matched to a gene. CDR3 length: 15 residues. Germline lookup yields CDR1 SNHLY and CDR2 FYNNEI. CDR3 protein: CASSETRQGGTEAFF. CDR3 nucleotide sequence: TGTGCCAGCAGTGAAACTAGACAGGGGGGCACTGAAGCTTTCTTT.

The rearrangement uses TRBV6-2 or TRBV6-3 and TRBJ2-2; 9 bases are shared with TRBD2. The V segment lost 2 bases and the J segment 4 bases; nucleotides outside the gene matches: 11. Germline loops: CDR1 MNHEY, CDR2 SVGEGT. The length of the CDR3 is 18 residues. For the CDR3, the DNA is TGTGCCAGCAGTTACATGGGACTAGCTCTTTCGGTCACCGGGGAGCTGTTTTTT. Amino acids: CASSYMGLALSVTGELFF.

V is TRBV27 and J is TRBJ2-5, with 7 bases that match TRBD1. Germline CDR1 is MNHEY and CDR2 is SMNVEV (reference sequence). The CDR3 spans 15 residues. J lost 1 base, V lost 4 bases, and 6 bases had no gene match. CDR3 amino acids: CASSSGGMAQETQYF. CDR3 nucleotide sequence: TGTGCCAGCAGTTCAGGGGGTATGGCCCAAGAGACCCAGTACTTC.

The J gene is TRBJ1-2, the V gene TRBV3-1 (or the pseudogene TRBV3-2), with TRBD1 matching over 11 bases. The CDR3 contains 17 residues. Germline loops: CDR1 LGHDT, CDR2 YNNKEL (reference sequence). After removal of 10 bases from V and 3 bases from J, the junction contained 16 bases not matched to a gene. The CDR3 region has the DNA TGTGCCACGTCGAAAGTGGGGACAGGGGGAACCCACTATGGCTACACCTTC. This translates into CATSKVGTGGTHYGYTF.

The CDR3 coding sequence is TGTGCCAGCAGTGGACACAGCTCCTATAATTCACCCCTCCACTTT. This translates into CASSGHSSYNSPLHF. This chain connects TRBV2 to TRBJ1-6, with D hard to call. The CDR3 loop spans 15 amino acids. Germline CDR1 reads SNHLY; CDR2 reads FYNNEI. V was cut by 4 bases and J by 0 bases, with 7 bases left in between.

The chain carries TRBV7-3 and TRBJ2-2; 12 nucleotides agree with TRBD2. Trimming removed 8 bases from V and 6 bases from J; junction bases left unmatched: 4. The CDR3 is 14 amino acids. Germline-derived CDR1 and CDR2 are SGHTA and FQGTGA. The DNA for the CDR3 is TGTGCCAGCCGGCTAGCGGGAGGGCCCGGGGAGCTGTTTTTT. Protein: CASRLAGGPGELFF. Variable domain in full (rest from reference TRBV7-3 and TRBJ2-2): GAGVSQTPSNKVTEKGKYVELRCDPISGHTALYWYRQSLGQGPEFLIYFQGTGAADDSGLPNDRFFAVRPEGSVSTLKIQRTERGDSAVYLCASRLAGGPGELFFGEGSRLTVL.

The rearrangement uses TRBV15 and TRBJ2-5, with TRBD1 as a possible D gene (6 bases). Germline assignment: CDR1 LNHNV and CDR2 YYDKDF (reference sequence). Trimming shortened V by 3 bases and J by 5 bases, and 16 bases separated the two germline ends. This CDR3 has 15 residues. The CDR3 nucleotides read TGTGCCACCAGCAGTAAAAGTAGGGGGATGGAGACCCAGTACTTC. It yields the protein CATSSKSRGMETQYF.

The rearrangement joins TRBV19 to TRBJ1-2; D is perhaps TRBD1 (6 bases). V dropped 7 bases and J dropped 5 bases, with 14 bases sitting between them. The CDR3 has 13 residues. Germline V gene lookup returns CDR1 LNHDA and CDR2 SQIVND (reference sequence). CDR3 residues: CASTATGSYGYTF. In DNA, the CDR3 is TGTGCCAGTACCGCGACAGGCTCTTATGGCTACACCTTC.

The chain recombines TRBV27 with TRBJ1-1; no clear D. Trimming took off 5 bases at V and 8 bases at J, with 15 bases between the two ends. Germline-derived CDR1 and CDR2 are MNHEY and SMNVEV (reference sequence). The CDR3 contains 13 residues. The CDR3 is CASSPSGAGEAFF. CDR3 nucleotides: TGTGCCAGCAGTCCCAGCGGAGCGGGGGAAGCTTTCTTT.

The chain has TRBV7-3 and TRBJ2-3; 8 bases are a match to TRBD1. Germline trimming cut 4 bases from V and 0 bases from J; bases unmatched to any gene: 3. From germline, CDR1 is SGHTA and CDR2 FQGTGA. The CDR3 has 15 residues. For the CDR3, the DNA is TGTGCCAGCAGCTACAGGGGGGTGAGCACAGATACGCAGTATTTT. Encoded protein: CASSYRGVSTDTQYF. Using reference TRBV7-3 and TRBJ2-3 for the parts outside the CDR3, the full variable domain is GAGVSQTPSNKVTEKGKYVELRCDPISGHTALYWYRQSLGQGPEFLIYFQGTGAADDSGLPNDRFFAVRPEGSVSTLKIQRTERGDSAVYLCASSYRGVSTDTQYFGPGTRLTVL.